This T cell receptor (beta chain) was recorded in a study of blood T cell repertoires in COVID-19. The CDR3 extends over 14 amino acids. The V gene lost 0 bases and the J gene lost 5 bases, with 9 bases spanning the gap. Germline V gene lookup returns CDR1 SGHRS and CDR2 YFSETQ. Profiling relied on immunoSEQ multiplex PCR, and the TCRdb table lists in-frame clones only, not all of them. The data hold approximately 200,000 clones, with less than 90% observed a single time. Sequencing was carried out using peripheral blood. This TCR was sampled from a woman aged 45 to 65 with acute or convalescent COVID-19. The chain links TRBV5-1 to TRBJ2-1, with D possibly being TRBD1 (6 bases). This CDR3 is CASSLGQGNNEQFF. The CDR3 DNA reads TGCGCCAGCAGCTTGGGTCAGGGGAACAATGAGCAGTTCTTC. Looking up the rest from reference TRBV5-1 and TRBJ2-1 gives the full variable domain: KAGVTQTPRYLIKTRGQQVTLSCSPISGHRSVSWYQQTPGQGLQFLFEYFSETQRNKGNFPGRFSGRQFSNSRSEMNVSTLELGDSALYLCASSLGQGNNEQFFGPGTRLTVL.